This TCR beta chain is drawn from a study of T cell responses to AZD1222 COVID-19 vaccine. Researchers grouped second doses given at about 4 or about 12 weeks into one pool. V was shortened by 2 bases and J by 6 bases, with 5 bases between the two germline ends. This CDR3 is 12 amino acids long. Germline values: CDR1 SGHTA, CDR2 FQGNSA. The repertoire was sequenced with immunoSEQ multiplex PCR; TCRdb's copy has only in-frame clones and lacks some. The sample records 150,000 to 200,000 clones, approximately 94% being singletons. This specimen was peripheral blood, taken 28 days after the second AZD1222 dose. This sequence originates from an adult who received the AZD1222 COVID-19 vaccine. The chain uses TRBV7-2 and TRBJ1-5; D ambiguous. CDR3 loop: CASSLSRQPQHF. CDR3 in DNA: TGTGCCAGCAGCTTATCACGTCAGCCCCAGCATTTT.